This entry is about one T cell receptor beta chain. The V end lost 5 bases, the J end lost 2 bases, and 12 bases lay between the germline ends. Germline-derived CDR1 and CDR2 are LNHNV and YYDKDF (reference sequence). CDR3 length equals 14 residues. This specimen comes from a study of control samples from healthy donors and cancer patients. Sequenced by immunoSEQ multiplex PCR; TCRdb stores in-frame clones only, minus some. The sample records around 110,000 clones, approximately 93% being singletons. Input material: blood. The clonotype originates from a man aged 30-40 years in good health. This chain uses TRBV15 with TRBJ1-2; D remains ambiguous. CDR3 nucleotide sequence: TGTGCCACCAGCGTAGGCTACACAAACTATGGCTACACCTTC. Protein: CATSVGYTNYGYTF.